This TCR beta chain appears in the sequencing data of a study of blood T cell repertoires in COVID-19. Profiling relied on immunoSEQ multiplex PCR, and the TCRdb table lists in-frame clones only, not all of them. This sample yields fewer than 250,000 clones, of which around four fifths are seen a single time; approximately 20% belongs to the top ten. V lost 4 bases and J 8 bases, leaving 10 bases between the germline ends. There are 12 residues in the CDR3. Germline-derived CDR1 and CDR2 are SGHRS and YFSETQ. This clone was counted once. V is TRBV5-1 and J is TRBJ2-1, with a possible D match to TRBD1 (6 bases). Sequencing was done on a sample of peripheral blood. The TCR was taken from a man between 25 and 39 years old with active or convalescent COVID-19. The CDR3 loop reads CASSEQGHEQFF. In DNA form, the CDR3 reads TGCGCCAGCAGCGAACAGGGCCATGAGCAGTTCTTC. The full variable domain, its missing parts supplied by reference TRBV5-1 and TRBJ2-1, is KAGVTQTPRYLIKTRGQQVTLSCSPISGHRSVSWYQQTPGQGLQFLFEYFSETQRNKGNFPGRFSGRQFSNSRSEMNVSTLELGDSALYLCASSEQGHEQFFGPGTRLTVL.